Listed here are 32 T cell receptor beta chains from one sample, sequenced in a study of long-term antiretroviral therapy in people with HIV. Survey-level immunoSEQ v3.0 assays were run. Measured with immunoSEQ multiplex PCR; TCRdb has only the in-frame clones, and not every one. The sample consists of 11,000 to 15,000 clones, roughly 86% of them appearing once. Sequenced here: unsorted PBMCs, sampled 6.2 years after starting antiretroviral therapy. Every receptor here comes from a man aged 40-55 years with HIV.

The chain couples TRBV9 to TRBJ2-5; 7 bases align to TRBD1. Trimming took 3 bases from V and 5 from J; bases not matched to a gene: 13. Germline assignment: CDR1 SGDLS and CDR2 YYNGEE. There are 16 residues in the CDR3. In DNA form, the CDR3 reads TGTGCCAGCAGCGCCCCGGGGACAGATAGCAGGGAGACCCAGTACTTC. Protein: CASSAPGTDSRETQYF. Looking up the rest from reference TRBV9 and TRBJ2-5 gives the full variable domain: DSGVTQTPKHLITATGQRVTLRCSPRSGDLSVYWYQQSLDQGLQFLIQYYNGEERAKGNILERFSAQQFPDLHSELNLSSLELGDSALYFCASSAPGTDSRETQYFGPGTRLLVL.

The chain has TRBV30 and TRBJ2-5; no reliable D call. Trimming shortened V by 4 bases and J by 2 bases, and 8 bases separated the two germline ends. The CDR3 totals 12 residues. Germline assignment: CDR1 GTSNPN and CDR2 SVGIG (reference sequence). CDR3: CAWKARQETQYF. In DNA, the CDR3 is TGTGCCTGGAAGGCCAGGCAAGAGACCCAGTACTTC.

The chain links TRBV5-4 to TRBJ2-7; 8 nucleotides line up with TRBD2. Trimming removed 6 bases from V and 1 base from J; junction bases left unmatched: 9. CDR3 length: 15 amino acids. Germline assignment: CDR1 SGHNT and CDR2 YYREEE (reference sequence). CDR3 bases: TGTGCCAGCATGGGGAAACGGGAGGGTTCCTACGAGCAGTACTTC. Its translation is CASMGKREGSYEQYF.

The chain uses TRBV19 and TRBJ1-4; no definite D call. V gave up 6 bases and J gave up 0 bases, with 8 bases separating them. Germline V CDR1 and CDR2: LNHDA, SQIVND (reference sequence). There are 14 residues in the CDR3. CDR3 protein: CASRPRSTNEKLFF. In DNA form, the CDR3 reads TGTGCCAGTAGACCACGATCAACTAATGAAAAACTGTTTTTT.

The chain employs TRBV7-8 and TRBJ2-6, with 9 bases lining up with TRBD2. V was clipped by 6 bases and J by 4 bases; unmatched bases: 16. Germline CDR1 and CDR2: SGHVS and FQNEAQ. The CDR3 runs to 19 residues. CDR3 loop: CASRIGAGGKIGGANVLTF. In nucleotides, the CDR3 is TGTGCCAGCAGAATAGGGGCGGGAGGGAAGATTGGGGGGGCCAACGTCCTGACTTTC.

The chain employs TRBV7-3 and TRBJ2-5; 10 bases line up with TRBD2. The CDR3 sequence is 14 residues long. Per the germline V gene, CDR1 is SGHTA and CDR2 is FQGTGA. The ends lost 4 bases at V and 4 bases at J; junction bases unmatched: 3. The CDR3 bases are TGTGCCAGCAGCTCTAGCGGGAGTCTAGAGACCCAGTACTTC. Amino acids: CASSSSGSLETQYF.

The chain is built from TRBV9 and TRBJ2-2, with D possibly being TRBD1 (6 bases). Trimming cost V 4 bases and J 8 bases, with 18 bases left between them. The CDR3 length is 15 residues. Germline values: CDR1 SGDLS, CDR2 YYNGEE. In DNA, the CDR3 is TGTGCCAGCAGCATTAGGGACACCCCACCTGGGGAGCTGTTTTTT. This encodes CASSIRDTPPGELFF.

The chain uses TRBV11-2 and TRBJ2-5; D gene uncertain. With 5 bases removed from V and 2 bases from J, the gap between germline ends came to 21 bases. CDR1 is SGHAT and CDR2 is FQNNGV in the germline V gene. This CDR3 is built from 17 residues. The CDR3 reads CASSPTSVQVVQETQYF. The CDR3 DNA is TGTGCCAGCAGCCCGACATCGGTCCAGGTGGTTCAAGAGACCCAGTACTTC.

This clone was seen just once. The V and J genes are TRBV21-1 and TRBJ1-5. TRBV21-1 is deemed a pseudogene. This CDR3 has 15 residues. CDR3 in DNA: TGTGCCTCCCGGGTTTTGGCTTTAGGCAATCAGCCCCAGCATTTT. It translates to CASRVLALGNQPQHF.

The table lists this clone with a count of one. V and J are TRBV7-9 and TRBJ2-1; D uncertain. Germline CDR1 is SEHNR and CDR2 is FQNEAQ (reference sequence). Trimming removed 1 base at V and 11 bases at J, with 12 bases between. There are 13 residues in the CDR3. The CDR3, as DNA: TGTGCCAGCAGCTTAGTAGGGATCTCTAAGCAGTTCTTC. Protein: CASSLVGISKQFF.

The chain uses TRBV28 and TRBJ2-3, with 8 bases fitting TRBD2. There are 14 residues in the CDR3. V was clipped by 8 bases and J by 3 bases; unmatched bases: 7. The V gene's germline CDR1 is MDHEN and CDR2 SYDVKM. Here the CDR3 DNA reads TGTGCCAGCTGGCGGGAGGAAGGGACAGATACGCAGTATTTT. It encodes CASWREEGTDTQYF.

The chain couples TRBV2 to TRBJ2-1; TRBD2 aligns across 7 bases. The CDR3 is made up of 14 amino acids. V gave up 8 bases and J gave up 2 bases; unmatched junction bases: 6. The germline CDR1 and CDR2 sequences are SNHLY and FYNNEI. The CDR3 coding sequence is TGTGCCAGCCTCGAGGGGAGGGCCTACAATGAGCAGTTCTTC. Translated: CASLEGRAYNEQFF.

This chain uses TRBV27 with TRBJ2-7; TRBD2 agrees at 7 bases. The CDR3 length is 14 residues. Unmatched junction bases numbered 3, after V lost 2 bases and J lost 2 bases. CDR1 MNHEY and CDR2 SMNVEV come from the germline V gene (reference sequence). Here the CDR3 reads CASSLTSGAYEQYF. CDR3 DNA: TGTGCCAGCAGTTTAACCAGCGGGGCCTACGAGCAGTACTTC.

This clone was observed a single time. This chain joins TRBV9 and TRBJ1-2; D is perhaps TRBD1 (5 bases). Germline values: CDR1 SGDLS, CDR2 YYNGEE. CDR3 length equals 12 residues. With 0 bases removed from V and 5 bases from J, the gap between germline ends came to 5 bases. CDR3: CASSVEGYGYTF. Here the CDR3 DNA reads TGTGCCAGCAGCGTAGAGGGGTATGGCTACACCTTC.

The rearrangement uses TRBV7-2 and TRBJ2-7, with 8 bases fitting TRBD1. The CDR3 contains 14 residues. The trim removed 7 bases at V and 2 bases at J, leaving 7 bases unmatched. Per the germline V gene, CDR1 is SGHTA and CDR2 is FQGNSA. For the CDR3, the DNA is TGTGCCAGCACCTCCGGACAGGGACCCTACGAGCAGTACTTC. Translating it yields CASTSGQGPYEQYF.

This clone appeared a single time. The rearrangement uses TRBV7-6 and TRBJ1-2, with D possibly being TRBD1 (6 bases). This CDR3 contains 15 residues. Trimming left V 10 bases short and J 1 base short, with 19 bases between. Germline CDR1 is SGHVS and CDR2 is FNYEAQ. The CDR3 DNA reads TGTGCCAACGATGACCGACAGGTTTTTAACTATGGCTACACCTTC. Encoded protein: CANDDRQVFNYGYTF.

The genes are TRBV18 and TRBJ2-3, with D possibly TRBD1 on 6 matching bases. V shed 1 base and J shed 3 bases, with 8 bases lying between them. CDR3 size: 14 residues. The germline V gene encodes CDR1 KGHSH and CDR2 LQKENI. CDR3 amino acids: CASSPLDSTDTQYF. The CDR3 nucleotides are TGTGCCAGCTCACCACTGGACAGTACAGATACGCAGTATTTT.

The gene calls are TRBV27 and TRBJ2-3; possible D gene TRBD1, 5 bases. From germline, CDR1 is MNHEY and CDR2 SMNVEV (reference sequence). This CDR3 comprises 15 residues. With 2 bases removed from V and 3 bases from J, the gap between germline ends came to 12 bases. This CDR3 is CASSLGPSGTDTQYF. The CDR3, as DNA: TGTGCCAGCAGTTTAGGTCCCTCAGGGACAGATACGCAGTATTTT.

This chain joins TRBV28 and TRBJ2-1; 10 bases align to TRBD2. The germline V gene has CDR1 MDHEN and CDR2 SYDVKM. This CDR3 is built from 17 residues. V lost 4 bases and J lost 3; bases outside the gene matches: 9. The CDR3 region is CASSSMIIAGGYNEQFF. DNA of the CDR3: TGTGCCAGCAGTTCGATGATAATAGCGGGAGGCTACAATGAGCAGTTCTTC.

The chain carries TRBV2 and TRBJ2-5; the D gene is possibly TRBD1 (5 bases). Trimming took 1 base from V and 5 from J, leaving 20 bases between them. The CDR3 has 17 residues. Germline assignment: CDR1 SNHLY and CDR2 FYNNEI. The CDR3 sequence: CASSEDQATVDRETQYF. CDR3 DNA: TGTGCCAGCAGTGAAGACCAAGCGACAGTGGACCGGGAGACCCAGTACTTC.

CDR3 bases: TGTGCCAGCAGGGGCGAAGAGACCCAGTACTTC. Its translation is CASRGEETQYF. V and J are TRBV6-1 and TRBJ2-5; D not resolved. Germline V gene sequence: CDR1 MNHNS, CDR2 SASEGT. CDR3 length equals 11 residues. Trimming took 6 bases from V and 3 from J, leaving 5 bases between them.

This chain joins TRBV29-1 and TRBJ2-3; the match to TRBD2 covers 7 bases. The germline gives CDR1 SQVTM, CDR2 ANQGSEA. There are 15 residues in the CDR3. V trimming: 0 bases; J trimming: 2 bases; junction bases outside the gene matches: 5. CDR3 region: CSVEDREAFTDTQYF. For the CDR3, the DNA is TGCAGCGTTGAAGATCGGGAGGCTTTCACAGATACGCAGTATTTT.

V usage is TRBV5-4 and J usage is TRBJ2-1; a possible D gene is TRBD1 (5 bases). The CDR3 spans 15 residues. Trimming removed 3 bases at V and 5 bases at J, with 15 bases between. Germline CDR1 reads SGHNT; CDR2 reads YYREEE (reference sequence). The CDR3 loop reads CASSSDTNRNNEQFF. The CDR3 DNA is TGTGCCAGCAGCTCGGACACAAACCGGAACAATGAGCAGTTCTTC.

The CDR3 DNA sequence: TGCGCCAGCAGCCAAGGAGGGGGCGGCACCGGGGAGCTGTTTTTT. Translated, it gives CASSQGGGGTGELFF. The genes are TRBV4-3 and TRBJ2-2; 7 nucleotides align to TRBD1. This CDR3 comprises 15 residues. Germline CDR1 is LGHNA and CDR2 is YSLEER. V was pared by 1 base and J by 4 bases, with 3 bases of the junction left unmatched.

This chain connects TRBV5-8 to TRBJ1-1; the match to TRBD1 covers 10 bases. CDR3 length: 14 residues. Germline V gene lookup returns CDR1 SGHTS and CDR2 YDEGEE. The ends lost 3 bases at V and 11 bases at J; junction bases unmatched: 10. The CDR3 DNA sequence: TGTGCCAGCAGCTATCCGGGACAGGGGAAATGGGCTTTCTTT. Encoded protein: CASSYPGQGKWAFF.

The chain couples TRBV19 to TRBJ1-1; TRBD1 might be the D (6 bases). This CDR3 region has 13 residues. The germline V gene has CDR1 LNHDA and CDR2 SQIVND (reference sequence). V lost 2 bases to trimming and J lost 6 bases, with 10 bases between them. CDR3 DNA sequence: TGTGCCAGTAGTATAACAGGGTTGCCTGAAGCTTTCTTT. Its translation: CASSITGLPEAFF.

The CDR3, as DNA: TGTGCCTGGACTGTACTGAACTGGGACCGCAGCTACGAGCAGTACTTC. Translating it yields CAWTVLNWDRSYEQYF. The chain uses TRBV30 and TRBJ2-7; D might be TRBD1 or TRBD2, each matching 5 bases. CDR1 GTSNPN and CDR2 SVGIG come from the germline V gene (reference sequence). V shed 4 bases and J shed 3 bases, with 22 bases lying between them. The CDR3 length is 16 residues. Full variable domain (outside the CDR3, taken from reference TRBV30 and TRBJ2-7): SQTIHQWPATLVQPVGSPLSLECTVEGTSNPNLYWYRQAAGRGLQLLFYSVGIGQISSEVPQNLSASRPQDRQFILSSKKLLLSDSGFYLCAWTVLNWDRSYEQYFGPGTRLTVT.

The chain carries TRBV7-3 and TRBJ2-2, with 8 bases identical to TRBD1. V gave up 0 bases and J gave up 4 bases; unmatched junction bases: 4. In germline, CDR1 is SGHTA, CDR2 FQGTGA. The CDR3 runs 16 residues. In DNA form, the CDR3 reads TGTGCCAGCAGCTTAACGTCACAGGGGGTCACCGGGGAGCTGTTTTTT. This encodes CASSLTSQGVTGELFF.

This chain joins TRBV4-2 and TRBJ2-6, with D tentatively TRBD2 (6 bases). Germline values: CDR1 LGHNA, CDR2 YNFKEQ. Trimming left V 0 bases short and J 0 bases short, with 15 bases between. The length of the CDR3 is 19 residues. The CDR3 bases are TGTGCCAGCAGCCAAGAATTGCGAGCGGGCAACTCTGGGGCCAACGTCCTGACTTTC. This codes for CASSQELRAGNSGANVLTF.

The V call is TRBV7-2, the J call TRBJ2-1; weak D call: TRBD2 (7 bases). This CDR3 contains 18 residues. Trimming removed 4 bases from V and 2 bases from J, with 21 bases in between. Per the germline V gene, CDR1 is SGHTA and CDR2 is FQGNSA. CDR3 nucleotides: TGTGCCAGCAGCTCCAGGAATAAAGCGGGGACACCCTACAATGAGCAGTTCTTC. This codes for CASSSRNKAGTPYNEQFF.

This rearrangement joins TRBV11-2 to TRBJ2-3, with D possibly matching TRBD2 (7 bases). The germline V gene has CDR1 SGHAT and CDR2 FQNNGV. V was pared by 6 bases and J by 0 bases, with 16 bases between. This CDR3 contains 16 residues. As DNA, the CDR3 is TGTGCCAGCAGTTTGGGGGGGCGAACTAGCACAGATACGCAGTATTTT. Residues: CASSLGGRTSTDTQYF.

The chain couples TRBV18 to TRBJ2-7; weak D call: TRBD2 (6 bases). The V and J ends lost 5 bases and 4 bases respectively, with 12 bases between them. In germline, CDR1 is KGHSH, CDR2 LQKENI. This CDR3 comprises 13 residues. In nucleotides, the CDR3 is TGTGCCAGCTCATCCCTAGGAGGGTACGAGCAGTACTTC. Translation: CASSSLGGYEQYF.